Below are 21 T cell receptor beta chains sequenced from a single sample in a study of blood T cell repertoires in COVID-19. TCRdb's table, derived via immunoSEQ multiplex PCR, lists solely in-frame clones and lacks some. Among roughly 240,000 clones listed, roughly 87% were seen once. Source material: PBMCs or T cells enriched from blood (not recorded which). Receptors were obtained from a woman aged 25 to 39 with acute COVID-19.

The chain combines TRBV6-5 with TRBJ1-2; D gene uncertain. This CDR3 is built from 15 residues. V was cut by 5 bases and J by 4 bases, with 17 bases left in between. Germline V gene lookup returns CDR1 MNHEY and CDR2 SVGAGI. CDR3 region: CASSPGKIEPYGYTF. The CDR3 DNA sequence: TGTGCCAGCAGTCCAGGAAAAATAGAACCCTATGGCTACACCTTC.

The CDR3 reads CASKGGEAFF. The CDR3 DNA reads TGTGCCAGCAAAGGGGGTGAAGCTTTCTTT. The chain links TRBV7-9 to TRBJ1-1; D might be TRBD1 (6 bases). CDR3 length equals 10 residues. Looked up from germline, CDR1 is SEHNR and CDR2 is FQNEAQ (reference sequence). V was pared by 7 bases and J by 7 bases, with 7 bases between.

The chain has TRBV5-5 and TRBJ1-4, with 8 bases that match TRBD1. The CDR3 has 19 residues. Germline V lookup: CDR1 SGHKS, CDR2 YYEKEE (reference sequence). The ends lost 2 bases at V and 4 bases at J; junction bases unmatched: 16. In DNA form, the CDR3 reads TGTGCCAGCAGCTTATTTCGGACAGGGCCGGCGGGCGTTAATGAAAAACTGTTTTTT. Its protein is CASSLFRTGPAGVNEKLFF. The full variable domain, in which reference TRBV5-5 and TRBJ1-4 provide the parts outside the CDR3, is DAGVTQSPTHLIKTRGQQVTLRCSPISGHKSVSWYQQVLGQGPQFIFQYYEKEERGRGNFPDRFSARQFPNYSSELNVNALLLGDSALYLCASSLFRTGPAGVNEKLFFGSGTQLSVL.

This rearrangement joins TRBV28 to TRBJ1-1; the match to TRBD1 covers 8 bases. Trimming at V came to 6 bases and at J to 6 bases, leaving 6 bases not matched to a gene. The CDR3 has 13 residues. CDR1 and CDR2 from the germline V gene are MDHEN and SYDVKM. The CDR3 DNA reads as TGTGCCAGCAGCCCTGGACAGGGACCTGAAGCTTTCTTT. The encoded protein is CASSPGQGPEAFF.

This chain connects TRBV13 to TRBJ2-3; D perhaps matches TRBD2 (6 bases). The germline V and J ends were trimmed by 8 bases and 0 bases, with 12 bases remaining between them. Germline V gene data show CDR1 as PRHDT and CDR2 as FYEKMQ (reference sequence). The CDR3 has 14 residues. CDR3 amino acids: CASRTRGSTDTQYF. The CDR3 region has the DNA TGTGCCAGCCGAACCCGGGGGAGCACAGATACGCAGTATTTT.

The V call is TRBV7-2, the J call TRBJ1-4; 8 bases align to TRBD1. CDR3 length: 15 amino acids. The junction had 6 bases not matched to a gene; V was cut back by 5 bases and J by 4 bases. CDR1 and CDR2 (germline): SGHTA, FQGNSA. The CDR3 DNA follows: TGTGCCAGCAGCCCCACAGGGGGACTTAATGAAAAACTGTTTTTT. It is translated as CASSPTGGLNEKLFF.

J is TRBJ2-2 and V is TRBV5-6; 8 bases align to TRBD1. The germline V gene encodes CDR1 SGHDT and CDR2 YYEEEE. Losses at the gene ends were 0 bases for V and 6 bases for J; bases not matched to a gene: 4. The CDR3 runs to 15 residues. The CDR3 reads CASSLALQGAGELFF. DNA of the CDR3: TGTGCCAGCAGCTTGGCCTTACAGGGGGCCGGGGAGCTGTTTTTT.

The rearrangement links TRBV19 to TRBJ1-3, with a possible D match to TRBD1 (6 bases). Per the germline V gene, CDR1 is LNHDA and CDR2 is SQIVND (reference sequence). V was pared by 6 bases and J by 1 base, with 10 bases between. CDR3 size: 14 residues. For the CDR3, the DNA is TGTGCCAGTAGGCGGACAGAATCTGGAAACACCATATATTTT. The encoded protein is CASRRTESGNTIYF.

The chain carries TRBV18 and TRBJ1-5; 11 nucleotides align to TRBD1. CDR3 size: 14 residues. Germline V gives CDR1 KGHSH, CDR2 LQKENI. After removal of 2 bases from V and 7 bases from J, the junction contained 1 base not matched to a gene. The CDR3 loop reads CASSPGTGGQPQHF. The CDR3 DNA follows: TGTGCCAGCTCACCAGGGACAGGGGGACAGCCCCAGCATTTT.

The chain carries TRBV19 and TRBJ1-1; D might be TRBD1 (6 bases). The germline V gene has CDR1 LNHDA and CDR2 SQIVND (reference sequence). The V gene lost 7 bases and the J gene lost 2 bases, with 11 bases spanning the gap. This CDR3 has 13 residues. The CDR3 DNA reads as TGTGCCAGTAACGGACAGTTTAACACTGAAGCTTTCTTT. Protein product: CASNGQFNTEAFF.

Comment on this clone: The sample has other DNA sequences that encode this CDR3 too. The CDR3 loop reads CASSLGGGAGNEQFF. The CDR3 region has the DNA TGCGCCAGCAGCTTGGGGGGCGGGGCAGGCAATGAGCAGTTCTTC. The J gene is TRBJ2-1, the V gene TRBV5-1, with D perhaps matching TRBD2 (6 bases). V was clipped by 0 bases and J by 6 bases, with 13 bases between them. Germline-derived CDR1 and CDR2 are SGHRS and YFSETQ. The CDR3 has 15 amino acids.

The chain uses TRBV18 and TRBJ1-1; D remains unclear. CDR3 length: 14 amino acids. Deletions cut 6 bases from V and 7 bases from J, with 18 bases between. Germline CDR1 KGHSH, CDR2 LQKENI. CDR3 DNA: TGTGCCAGCTCCCCCAGTGAGGGCTACAGTGAAGCTTTCTTT. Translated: CASSPSEGYSEAFF.

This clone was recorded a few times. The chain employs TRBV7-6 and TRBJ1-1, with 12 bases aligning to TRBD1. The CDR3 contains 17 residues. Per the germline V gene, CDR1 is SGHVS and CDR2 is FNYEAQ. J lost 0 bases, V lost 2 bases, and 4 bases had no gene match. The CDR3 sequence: CASSLIGTGGLNTEAFF. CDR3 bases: TGTGCCAGCAGCTTAATTGGGACAGGGGGCTTGAACACTGAAGCTTTCTTT.

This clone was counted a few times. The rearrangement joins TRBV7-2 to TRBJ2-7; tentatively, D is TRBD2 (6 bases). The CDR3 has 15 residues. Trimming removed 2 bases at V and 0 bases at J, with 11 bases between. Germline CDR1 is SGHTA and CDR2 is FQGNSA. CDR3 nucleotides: TGTGCCAGCAGCTTATCGGCGGGGATCTCCTACGAGCAGTACTTC. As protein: CASSLSAGISYEQYF.

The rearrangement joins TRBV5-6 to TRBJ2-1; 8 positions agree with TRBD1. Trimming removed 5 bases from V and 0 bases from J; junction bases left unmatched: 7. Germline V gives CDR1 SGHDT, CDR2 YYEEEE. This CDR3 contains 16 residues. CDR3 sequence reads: CASSARTGSSYNEQFF. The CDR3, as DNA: TGTGCCAGCAGTGCACGGACAGGGAGCTCCTACAATGAGCAGTTCTTC.

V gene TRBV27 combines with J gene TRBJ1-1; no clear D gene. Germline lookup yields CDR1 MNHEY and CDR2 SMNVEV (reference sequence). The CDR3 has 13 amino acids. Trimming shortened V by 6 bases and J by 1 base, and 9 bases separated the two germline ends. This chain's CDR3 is CASRLTKNTEAFF. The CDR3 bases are TGTGCCAGCAGGCTTACAAAGAACACTGAAGCTTTCTTT.

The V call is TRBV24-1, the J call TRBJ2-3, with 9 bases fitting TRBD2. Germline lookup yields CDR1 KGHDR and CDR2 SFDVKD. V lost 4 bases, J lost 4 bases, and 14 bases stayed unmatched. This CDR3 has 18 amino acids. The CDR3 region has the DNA TGTGCCACCAGTGACCGACGTCCCGGGACTAGCCCTCCAGATACGCAGTATTTT. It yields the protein CATSDRRPGTSPPDTQYF.

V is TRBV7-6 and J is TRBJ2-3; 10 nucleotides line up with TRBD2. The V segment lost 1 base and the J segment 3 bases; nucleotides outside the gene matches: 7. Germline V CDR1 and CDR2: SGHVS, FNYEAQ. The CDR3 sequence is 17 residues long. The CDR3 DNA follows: TGTGCCAGCAGCTTAGTGGTGGAGCGGGGGGGAACAGATACGCAGTATTTT. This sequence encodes CASSLVVERGGTDTQYF. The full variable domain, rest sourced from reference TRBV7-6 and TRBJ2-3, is GAGVSQSPRYKVTKRGQDVALRCDPISGHVSLYWYRQALGQGPEFLTYFNYEAQQDKSGLPNDRFSAERPEGSISTLTIQRTEQRDSAMYRCASSLVVERGGTDTQYFGPGTRLTVL.

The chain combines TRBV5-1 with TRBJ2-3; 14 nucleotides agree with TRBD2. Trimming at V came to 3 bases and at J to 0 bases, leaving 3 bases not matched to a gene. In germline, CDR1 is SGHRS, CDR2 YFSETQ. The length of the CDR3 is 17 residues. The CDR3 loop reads CASSSGTSGGSTDTQYF. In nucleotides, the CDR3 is TGCGCCAGCAGCTCGGGGACTAGCGGGGGTAGCACAGATACGCAGTATTTT.

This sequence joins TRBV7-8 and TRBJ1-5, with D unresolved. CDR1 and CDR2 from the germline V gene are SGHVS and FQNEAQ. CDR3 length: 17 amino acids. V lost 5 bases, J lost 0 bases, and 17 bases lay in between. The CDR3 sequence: CASSPLLRRNSNQPQHF. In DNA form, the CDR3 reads TGTGCCAGCAGCCCCCTTCTACGGCGGAATAGCAATCAGCCCCAGCATTTT.

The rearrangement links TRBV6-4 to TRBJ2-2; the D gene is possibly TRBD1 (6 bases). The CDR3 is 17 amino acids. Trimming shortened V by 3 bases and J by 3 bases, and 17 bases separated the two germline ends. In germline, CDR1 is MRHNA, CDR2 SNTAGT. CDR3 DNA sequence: TGTGCCAGCAGTGATGGTTCAGGAAGGGGGTACACCGGGGAGCTGTTTTTT. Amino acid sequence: CASSDGSGRGYTGELFF.